This T cell receptor beta chain was sequenced during a study of blood T cells in healthy people across ages. Using a J-beta primer mix together with a sample-barcoded 5' primer, a second PCR was run for roughly 7 to 11 cycles. From the 5' RACE reads, TCRdb called clonotypes with MiXCR, one entry per CDR3 protein. Of 800,000 to 950,000 distinct CDR3 sequences listed, just under 30% were seen once; the top ten hold more than 8.5%. The trim removed 1 base at V and 8 bases at J, leaving 0 bases unmatched. The CDR3 has 12 residues. From germline, CDR1 is MDHEN and CDR2 SYDVKM. A further study also used this sample, focusing on T cells of mothers and their children.

The receptor was derived from a woman in her 40s in good health. V usage is TRBV28 and J usage is TRBJ1-2; 8 positions agree with TRBD1. Sequencing was carried out using blood. The CDR3 nucleotides are TGTGCCAGCAGTTTATACAGGGGGGGCTACACCTTC. This encodes CASSLYRGGYTF.